These 29 T cell receptor beta chains were all obtained from the same sample, sequenced in a study of identical twins. Each CDR3 protein gets one entry after TCRdb re-called the 5' RACE reads with MiXCR. Seen here are nearly 900,000 distinct CDR3 sequences, 12% observed once, and the top ten hold around 1.5%. These records were also assigned to another study, of yellow fever vaccine responses in identical twins.

Sequencing was done on a sample of PBMCs. The source is a woman aged 18-29 years in good health.

This clonotype was detected only a few times. This chain joins TRBV4-1 and TRBJ2-1; 9 bases are a match to TRBD2. V dropped 6 bases and J dropped 7; count of bases not matched to a gene: 4. Germline CDR1 and CDR2: MGHRA and YSYEKL. This CDR3 is built from 13 residues. The CDR3 region is CASSSGRRNEQFF. CDR3 DNA: TGCGCCAGCAGTAGCGGGAGAAGGAATGAGCAGTTCTTC.

This clonotype was detected only a few times. This chain joins TRBV5-5 and TRBJ2-3, with 11 positions matching TRBD1. V dropped 6 bases and J dropped 5; count of bases not matched to a gene: 5. Germline CDR1 SGHKS, CDR2 YYEKEE (reference sequence). The CDR3 is 14 amino acids. CDR3 residues: CASTWDRGRDTQYF. In DNA form, the CDR3 reads TGTGCCAGCACCTGGGACAGGGGGAGAGATACGCAGTATTTT.

This clonotype turned up a few times. V usage is TRBV6-5 and J usage is TRBJ1-2; D is ambiguous. This CDR3 contains 15 residues. The ends were cut back, 0 bases at V and 3 bases at J, with 11 bases in the middle. The germline V gene encodes CDR1 MNHEY and CDR2 SVGAGI. CDR3 coding DNA: TGTGCCAGCAGTTACTCGACGTTCACCGACTATGGCTACACCTTC. This sequence encodes CASSYSTFTDYGYTF.

There are a few counts of this clonotype. V usage is TRBV5-1 and J usage is TRBJ1-5; D not certain. Germline loops: CDR1 SGHRS, CDR2 YFSETQ. Trimming stripped 2 bases from V and 5 bases from J, with 11 bases between. The CDR3 spans 14 residues. The CDR3 reads CASSFEIGDQPQHF. In nucleotides, the CDR3 is TGCGCCAGCAGCTTCGAGATTGGGGATCAGCCCCAGCATTTT.

This clonotype was counted a few times. The V call is TRBV15, the J call TRBJ2-2; TRBD2 aligns across 10 bases. There are 18 residues in the CDR3. In germline, CDR1 is LNHNV, CDR2 YYDKDF (reference sequence). The ends lost 0 bases at V and 3 bases at J; junction bases unmatched: 7. The CDR3 is CATSRDQPSGGYTGELFF. As DNA, the CDR3 is TGTGCCACCAGCAGAGATCAGCCTAGCGGGGGTTACACCGGGGAGCTGTTTTTT.

CDR3 amino acids: CSASWGTSTDTQYF. The CDR3 bases are TGCAGTGCTAGTTGGGGGACTAGCACAGATACGCAGTATTTT. The chain links TRBV20-1 to TRBJ2-3; the D gene is possibly TRBD2 (6 bases). Germline V gives CDR1 DFQATT, CDR2 SNEGSKA (reference sequence). V dropped 3 bases and J dropped 0 bases, with 10 bases sitting between them. The CDR3 covers 14 residues.

This clonotype occurred a few times. The chain recombines TRBV20-1 with TRBJ2-7; 7 nucleotides line up with TRBD1. The CDR3 extends over 13 amino acids. The germline V gene encodes CDR1 DFQATT and CDR2 SNEGSKA (reference sequence). Trimming removed 4 bases from V and 3 bases from J; junction bases left unmatched: 6. The CDR3 DNA sequence: TGCAGTGCTACCGGGACAGTTCACTACGAGCAGTACTTC. Protein product: CSATGTVHYEQYF.

There are a few counts of this clonotype. The rearrangement joins TRBV7-3 to TRBJ2-1; D tentatively reads TRBD1 or TRBD2 (5 bases each). V lost 4 bases, J lost 9 bases, and 16 bases lay in between. Germline assignment: CDR1 SGHTA and CDR2 FQGTGA. The CDR3 extends over 14 amino acids. CDR3 region: CASSSGLRGTEQFF. CDR3 in DNA: TGTGCCAGCAGCTCGGGGCTAAGAGGAACTGAGCAGTTCTTC. Together with reference TRBV7-3 and TRBJ2-1, the CDR3 gives the full variable domain: GAGVSQTPSNKVTEKGKYVELRCDPISGHTALYWYRQSLGQGPEFLIYFQGTGAADDSGLPNDRFFAVRPEGSVSTLKIQRTERGDSAVYLCASSSGLRGTEQFFGPGTRLTVL.

The chain couples TRBV2 to TRBJ2-5; D perhaps matches TRBD2 (5 bases). Germline CDR1 reads SNHLY; CDR2 reads FYNNEI. CDR3 length: 12 residues. V shed 3 bases and J shed 10 bases, with 12 bases lying between them. The CDR3 spells CASSDPLVDQYF. In DNA, the CDR3 is TGTGCCAGCAGTGACCCACTAGTGGACCAGTACTTC.

J is TRBJ2-7 and V is TRBV5-1; 7 positions match TRBD2. In germline, CDR1 is SGHRS, CDR2 YFSETQ. Germline trimming cut 4 bases from V and 0 bases from J; bases unmatched to any gene: 16. This CDR3 has 18 residues. The CDR3 here is CASSPVPHASGASYEQYF. The CDR3 DNA reads TGCGCCAGCAGCCCTGTGCCCCATGCTAGCGGAGCCTCCTACGAGCAGTACTTC. Full variable domain (remainder filled in from reference TRBV5-1 and TRBJ2-7): KAGVTQTPRYLIKTRGQQVTLSCSPISGHRSVSWYQQTPGQGLQFLFEYFSETQRNKGNFPGRFSGRQFSNSRSEMNVSTLELGDSALYLCASSPVPHASGASYEQYFGPGTRLTVT.

J is TRBJ1-1 and V is TRBV5-1; a weak D match, TRBD1 (5 bases). The V end was cut by 0 bases, the J end by 7 bases, with 13 bases between. CDR1 SGHRS and CDR2 YFSETQ come from the germline V gene. The CDR3 spans 14 residues. CDR3 region: CASSLGGAADEAFF. CDR3 DNA sequence: TGCGCCAGCAGCTTGGGCGGGGCGGCGGATGAAGCTTTCTTT.

The chain is built from TRBV5-4 and TRBJ2-1, with 12 nucleotides matching TRBD2. CDR1 is SGHNT and CDR2 is YYREEE in the germline V gene (reference sequence). V was pared by 5 bases and J by 3 bases, with 6 bases of the junction left unmatched. This CDR3 contains 16 residues. CDR3 in amino acids: CASRLAGGTYYNEQFF. DNA for the CDR3: TGTGCCAGCAGACTAGCGGGAGGTACATACTACAATGAGCAGTTCTTC. Full variable domain (outside the CDR3, taken from reference TRBV5-4 and TRBJ2-1): ETGVTQSPTHLIKTRGQQVTLRCSSQSGHNTVSWYQQALGQGPQFIFQYYREEENGRGNFPPRFSGLQFPNYSSELNVNALELDDSALYLCASRLAGGTYYNEQFFGPGTRLTVL.

Notes on this clonotype: Sequence at one end of the junction differs from germline and may be a read error. The V and J genes are TRBV24-1 and TRBJ2-1; 7 bases are a match to TRBD1. Germline-derived CDR1 and CDR2 are KGHDR and SFDVKD. This CDR3 has 15 amino acids. CDR3 loop: CTTGTTRDSPNEQFF. The CDR3, as DNA: TGTACCACCGGTACGACCAGGGACAGCCCCAATGAGCAGTTCTTC.

This clonotype was seen once. The junction departs from germline at one end; a sequencing error may be responsible. The chain couples TRBV27 to TRBJ2-7; D not resolved. Germline loops: CDR1 MNHEY, CDR2 SMNVEV (reference sequence). The CDR3 totals 13 residues. The CDR3 spells CANSLKGFYEQYF. In DNA form, the CDR3 reads TGTGCCAACAGTTTAAAGGGATTCTACGAGCAGTACTTC.

There are a few counts of this clonotype. V and J are TRBV24-1 and TRBJ2-3; D may match TRBD1 or TRBD2 (6 bases each). Germline V gene lookup returns CDR1 KGHDR and CDR2 SFDVKD. The CDR3 runs to 14 residues. Trimming took 6 bases from V and 4 from J, leaving 13 bases between them. The DNA for the CDR3 is TGTGCCACCAGTATAGGGGGGAGTCCAGATACGCAGTATTTT. Its translation is CATSIGGSPDTQYF.

The sample holds many counts of this clonotype. The chain uses TRBV9 and TRBJ2-2; D gene ambiguous. This CDR3 contains 15 residues. V lost 2 bases and J 1 base, leaving 9 bases between the germline ends. Germline CDR1 and CDR2: SGDLS and YYNGEE. In nucleotides, the CDR3 is TGTGCCAGCAGCGTGGGCCTGGAGAACACCGGGGAGCTGTTTTTT. Translation gives CASSVGLENTGELFF.

The gene calls are TRBV2 and TRBJ2-7; 7 nucleotides line up with TRBD1. The CDR3 is made up of 15 amino acids. In germline, CDR1 is SNHLY, CDR2 FYNNEI. J lost 2 bases, V lost 3 bases, and 7 bases had no gene match. Here the CDR3 DNA reads TGTGCCAGCAGTGATGGGGACAGACCCACCTACGAGCAGTACGTC. It encodes CASSDGDRPTYEQYV.

V usage is TRBV5-6 and J usage is TRBJ2-3, with 9 bases that match TRBD2. Germline-derived CDR1 and CDR2 are SGHDT and YYEEEE. Trimming at V came to 1 base and at J to 1 base, leaving 7 bases not matched to a gene. This CDR3 comprises 17 residues. CDR3 loop: CASSLIILAGRTDTQYF. CDR3 nucleotide sequence: TGTGCCAGCAGCTTGATTATTCTAGCGGGGCGCACAGATACGCAGTATTTT.

This clonotype has just a few counts. The chain couples TRBV7-9 to TRBJ2-7; either TRBD1 or TRBD2 may fit D (5 bases each). From germline, CDR1 is SEHNR and CDR2 FQNEAQ (reference sequence). The CDR3 runs to 15 residues. The V gene lost 4 bases and the J gene lost 3 bases, with 16 bases spanning the gap. This CDR3 is CASSSGTQRGYEQYF. CDR3 DNA sequence: TGTGCCAGCAGCTCCGGGACCCAACGGGGCTACGAGCAGTACTTC.

Comments on this clonotype: Germline is not matched at one junction end, which may reflect a read error. This chain connects TRBV3-1 to TRBJ2-1; the match to TRBD2 covers 7 bases. CDR1 LGHDT and CDR2 YNNKEL come from the germline V gene (reference sequence). This CDR3 region has 16 residues. CDR3: CVSSQDRGLWGNEQFF. The DNA of the CDR3 is TGTGTCAGCAGCCAAGATAGGGGACTATGGGGAAATGAGCAGTTCTTC.

The rearrangement uses TRBV3-1 and TRBJ2-7; 12 bases are shared with TRBD2. The V gene end was trimmed by 0 bases and the J gene end by 3 bases; junction bases not matched to a gene: 6. Per germline, CDR1 LGHDT and CDR2 YNNKEL (reference sequence). This CDR3 has 17 residues. CDR3 residues: CASSQDAGLAGLYEQYF. DNA of the CDR3: TGTGCCAGCAGCCAAGATGCGGGACTAGCGGGCCTCTACGAGCAGTACTTC.

This clonotype showed up just a few times. The chain employs TRBV7-3 and TRBJ2-1; either TRBD1 or TRBD2 may fit D (5 bases each). V dropped 4 bases and J dropped 0 bases, with 10 bases sitting between them. The CDR3 has 15 residues. CDR1 and CDR2 (germline): SGHTA, FQGTGA. The CDR3, as DNA: TGTGCCAGCAGCTCGTGGGGGAACTCCTACAATGAGCAGTTCTTC. It is translated as CASSSWGNSYNEQFF.

The chain uses TRBV29-1 and TRBJ2-6; either TRBD1 or TRBD2 may fit D (5 bases each). The germline CDR1 and CDR2 sequences are SQVTM and ANQGSEA. The V and J ends lost 0 bases and 1 base respectively, with 19 bases between them. The CDR3 contains 19 residues. The CDR3 loop reads CSVEENEGLGRSGANVLTF. CDR3 DNA sequence: TGCAGCGTTGAAGAAAACGAGGGGTTGGGTCGATCTGGGGCCAACGTCCTGACTTTC.

This clonotype came up a few times. The genes are TRBV6-5 and TRBJ2-7; 12 positions match TRBD2. The CDR3 loop spans 18 amino acids. V lost 6 bases, J lost 6 bases, and 18 bases stayed unmatched. Germline V gene data show CDR1 as MNHEY and CDR2 as SVGAGI. CDR3: CASSHSLTSGRLLSEQYF. CDR3 in DNA: TGTGCCAGCAGCCACTCTCTTACTAGCGGGAGGTTGTTAAGCGAGCAGTACTTC.

This rearrangement joins TRBV3-1 to TRBJ2-3, with D tentatively TRBD1 or TRBD2 (5 bases each). V lost 1 base, J lost 0 bases, and 14 bases lay in between. The CDR3 is 17 residues long. Germline assignment: CDR1 LGHDT and CDR2 YNNKEL (reference sequence). The CDR3 loop is CASSQGGVGPSTDTQYF. The CDR3 DNA reads TGTGCCAGCAGCCAAGGAGGGGTTGGCCCTAGCACAGATACGCAGTATTTT.

This clonotype was observed a handful of times. V gene TRBV6-1 combines with J gene TRBJ2-5; 7 nucleotides match TRBD1. V was pared by 6 bases and J by 5 bases, with 9 bases of the junction left unmatched. Germline CDR1 MNHNS, CDR2 SASEGT. CDR3 size: 14 residues. The CDR3 here is CASRGQGVLETQYF. DNA for the CDR3: TGTGCCAGCAGGGGCCAGGGGGTTTTGGAGACCCAGTACTTC.

The chain uses TRBV18 and TRBJ2-7, with D unresolved. V was trimmed by 1 base and J by 3 bases, leaving 10 bases between them. CDR1 KGHSH and CDR2 LQKENI come from the germline V gene. This CDR3 has 14 residues. The CDR3 coding sequence is TGTGCCAGCTCACCACTTCCGGGTTTCTACGAGCAGTACTTC. Protein: CASSPLPGFYEQYF.

J is TRBJ2-4 and V is TRBV29-1, with unresolved D. CDR3 length: 14 residues. CDR1 and CDR2 from the germline V gene are SQVTM and ANQGSEA. The V end was cut by 2 bases, the J end by 0 bases, with 8 bases between. CDR3 coding DNA: TGCAGCGTTGAATTTTCATTAGCCAAAAACATTCAGTACTTC. This sequence encodes CSVEFSLAKNIQYF.

The chain employs TRBV9 and TRBJ2-2, with D unresolved. CDR1 is SGDLS, CDR2 YYNGEE, per germline. CDR3 length equals 16 residues. V was shortened by 4 bases and J by 4 bases, with 17 bases between the two germline ends. The chain's CDR3 is CASSPSTGLSTGELFF. CDR3 coding DNA: TGTGCCAGCAGCCCCAGCACCGGGTTGTCCACCGGGGAGCTGTTTTTT. The whole variable domain, filled in from reference TRBV9 and TRBJ2-2, reads DSGVTQTPKHLITATGQRVTLRCSPRSGDLSVYWYQQSLDQGLQFLIQYYNGEERAKGNILERFSAQQFPDLHSELNLSSLELGDSALYFCASSPSTGLSTGELFFGEGSRLTVL.